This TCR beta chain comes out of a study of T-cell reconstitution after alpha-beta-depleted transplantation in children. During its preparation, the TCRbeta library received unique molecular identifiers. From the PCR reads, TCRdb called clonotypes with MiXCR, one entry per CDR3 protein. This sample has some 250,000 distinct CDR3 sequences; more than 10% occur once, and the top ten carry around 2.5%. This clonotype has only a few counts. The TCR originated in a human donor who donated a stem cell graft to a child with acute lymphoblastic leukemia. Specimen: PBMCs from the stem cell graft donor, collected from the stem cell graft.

The CDR3 coding sequence is TGTGCCTGGGGCCGAACAGGGGACACTGAAGCTTTCTTT. This encodes CAWGRTGDTEAFF. This chain joins TRBV30 and TRBJ1-1, with 7 bases aligning to TRBD1. Germline V gives CDR1 GTSNPN, CDR2 SVGIG (reference sequence). After removal of 5 bases from V and 3 bases from J, the junction contained 6 bases not matched to a gene. This CDR3 is 13 amino acids long.